The 25 T cell receptor beta chains below come from one sample, sequenced in a study of blood T cell repertoires in COVID-19. Produced via immunoSEQ multiplex PCR; TCRdb's table is partial and in-frame only. The sample holds some 320,000 clones, roughly nine tenths seen once. The material sequenced was PBMCs or T cells enriched from blood (not recorded which). Receptors originate from a man aged 60 to 75 who had recovered from COVID-19.

The genes are TRBV14 and TRBJ2-1; 13 bases align to TRBD2. Germline CDR1 SGHDN, CDR2 FVKESK. The CDR3 sequence is 15 residues long. Germline trimming cut 4 bases from V and 7 bases from J; bases unmatched to any gene: 4. The CDR3 spells CASSRTSGSRNEQFF. The CDR3 nucleotides read TGTGCCAGCAGCCGGACTAGCGGGAGTCGAAATGAGCAGTTCTTC.

The chain couples TRBV5-1 to TRBJ1-6; D remains ambiguous. The CDR3 length is 13 residues. The germline V and J ends were trimmed by 3 bases and 4 bases, with 5 bases remaining between them. Germline CDR1 and CDR2: SGHRS and YFSETQ. The CDR3 DNA sequence: TGCGCCAGCAGCTACGAGTATAATTCACCCCTCCACTTT. This gives the protein CASSYEYNSPLHF. Supplemented by reference TRBV5-1 and TRBJ1-6, the full variable domain reads KAGVTQTPRYLIKTRGQQVTLSCSPISGHRSVSWYQQTPGQGLQFLFEYFSETQRNKGNFPGRFSGRQFSNSRSEMNVSTLELGDSALYLCASSYEYNSPLHFGNGTRLTVT.

The V gene is TRBV7-8, the J gene TRBJ2-7; 9 nucleotides agree with TRBD2. The V gene end was trimmed by 5 bases and the J gene end by 7 bases; junction bases not matched to a gene: 9. Germline CDR1 reads SGHVS; CDR2 reads FQNEAQ. The CDR3 sequence is 14 residues long. In DNA, the CDR3 is TGTGCCAGCAGCCGCAAGACTAGCGGCCTGGAGCAGTACTTC. Translating gives CASSRKTSGLEQYF. The full variable domain, with the rest looked up from reference TRBV7-8 and TRBJ2-7, is GAGVSQSPRYKVAKRGQDVALRCDPISGHVSLFWYQQALGQGPEFLTYFQNEAQLDKSGLPSDRFFAERPEGSVSTLKIQRTQQEDSAVYLCASSRKTSGLEQYFGPGTRLTVT.

This rearrangement joins TRBV5-1 to TRBJ1-6; unclear D gene. The V and J ends lost 0 bases and 8 bases respectively, with 12 bases between them. This CDR3 comprises 15 residues. Germline V gives CDR1 SGHRS, CDR2 YFSETQ. The CDR3 sequence is CASSLVPGLDSPLHF. CDR3 sequence (DNA): TGCGCCAGCAGCTTGGTCCCGGGTCTTGATTCACCCCTCCACTTT. Variable domain in full (rest from reference TRBV5-1 and TRBJ1-6): KAGVTQTPRYLIKTRGQQVTLSCSPISGHRSVSWYQQTPGQGLQFLFEYFSETQRNKGNFPGRFSGRQFSNSRSEMNVSTLELGDSALYLCASSLVPGLDSPLHFGNGTRLTVT.

This sequence joins TRBV4-3 and TRBJ1-5; D is ambiguous. The V and J ends lost 0 bases and 9 bases respectively, with 6 bases between them. Germline V gene data show CDR1 as LGHNA and CDR2 as YSLEER. This CDR3 is 12 amino acids long. DNA of the CDR3: TGCGCCAGCAGCCAAGATAGCGGGCCCCAGCATTTT. Translation: CASSQDSGPQHF.

The rearrangement uses TRBV6-6 and TRBJ1-1; TRBD1 agrees at 7 bases. The CDR3 length is 12 residues. V lost 2 bases, J lost 11 bases, and 5 bases stayed unmatched. CDR1 MNHNY and CDR2 SVGAGI come from the germline V gene (reference sequence). The CDR3 DNA follows: TGTGCCAGCAGTTACCTCGGGACAGAGGCTTTCTTT. The encoded protein is CASSYLGTEAFF.

This chain uses TRBV19 with TRBJ1-5, with 7 bases aligning to TRBD1. The CDR3 loop spans 19 amino acids. Germline V CDR1 and CDR2: LNHDA, SQIVND (reference sequence). V gave up 4 bases and J gave up 0 bases; unmatched junction bases: 15. CDR3 loop: CASSKGTAQGVSSNQPQHF. DNA for the CDR3: TGTGCCAGTAGTAAGGGGACCGCCCAGGGGGTCTCTAGCAATCAGCCCCAGCATTTT.

The chain has TRBV7-2 and TRBJ2-7; the match to TRBD2 covers 9 bases. The germline gives CDR1 SGHTA, CDR2 FQGNSA. There are 14 residues in the CDR3. V lost 3 bases and J lost 1; bases outside the gene matches: 1. CDR3 in DNA: TGTGCCAGCAGCTTGACTAGCGGTTCCTACGAGCAGTACTTC. Translation: CASSLTSGSYEQYF.

The V gene is TRBV9, the J gene TRBJ2-2; a weak D match, TRBD2 (5 bases). The CDR3 sequence is 14 residues long. Germline V lookup: CDR1 SGDLS, CDR2 YYNGEE. Deletions cut 4 bases from V and 6 bases from J, with 13 bases between. The chain's CDR3 is CASSPPLAPGELFF. The CDR3 region has the DNA TGTGCCAGCAGCCCCCCCTTAGCGCCCGGGGAGCTGTTTTTT.

The rearrangement links TRBV3-1 (or the pseudogene TRBV3-2) to TRBJ2-1; D unresolved. Germline V CDR1 and CDR2: LGHDT, YNNKEL (reference sequence). V lost 0 bases and J lost 7, with 10 bases in between. CDR3 size: 14 residues. This CDR3 is CASSQDEGENEQFF. CDR3 sequence (DNA): TGTGCCAGCAGCCAAGATGAAGGAGAGAATGAGCAGTTCTTC.

The chain links TRBV7-2 to TRBJ1-1; perhaps TRBD1 as D (6 bases). Germline assignment: CDR1 SGHTA and CDR2 FQGNSA. CDR3 length: 14 amino acids. The V end lost 8 bases, the J end lost 4 bases, and 17 bases lay between the germline ends. This CDR3 reads CASGGGAWGTEAFF. The CDR3 DNA follows: TGTGCCAGCGGCGGGGGCGCCTGGGGCACTGAAGCTTTCTTT.

This clone has just a few counts. The chain uses TRBV4-1 and TRBJ2-7; D unclear. This CDR3 has 15 amino acids. V was clipped by 5 bases and J by 2 bases, with 16 bases between them. Germline V CDR1 and CDR2: MGHRA, YSYEKL. The CDR3 spells CASSFLPIFAYEQYF. CDR3 DNA sequence: TGCGCCAGCAGCTTCCTGCCTATCTTCGCCTACGAGCAGTACTTC.

The rearrangement links TRBV28 to TRBJ1-5; unclear D gene. Trimming left V 11 bases short and J 6 bases short, with 17 bases between. Germline loops: CDR1 MDHEN, CDR2 SYDVKM. This CDR3 is built from 13 residues. CDR3 protein: CASGVQVGQPQHF. As DNA, the CDR3 is TGTGCCTCCGGGGTCCAAGTAGGTCAGCCCCAGCATTTT.

V gene TRBV6-4 combines with J gene TRBJ1-5; TRBD1 is a possible D gene (5 bases). Germline loops: CDR1 MRHNA, CDR2 SNTAGT. The CDR3 runs 13 residues. Trimming pared 6 bases from V and 5 bases from J, leaving 11 bases between. The CDR3 DNA is TGTGCCAGCAGCAGGGATATGGATCAGCCCCAGCATTTT. Translating gives CASSRDMDQPQHF.

A single count supports this clone. This chain links TRBV30 with TRBJ1-2; D not resolved. Deletions cut 2 bases from V and 8 bases from J, with 18 bases between. CDR1 is GTSNPN and CDR2 is SVGIG in the germline V gene (reference sequence). This CDR3 is built from 14 residues. The CDR3 DNA follows: TGTGCCTGGAGTTCCTGGGCAGCAACCTCGGGCTACACCTTC. Translation gives CAWSSWAATSGYTF.

The chain combines TRBV19 with TRBJ1-4; tentatively, D is TRBD1 (5 bases). Germline CDR1 LNHDA, CDR2 SQIVND (reference sequence). The CDR3 loop spans 16 amino acids. V dropped 3 bases and J dropped 7 bases, with 18 bases sitting between them. CDR3 sequence: CASSMAFGGKSEKLFF. The CDR3 DNA follows: TGTGCCAGTAGTATGGCCTTTGGGGGGAAGTCTGAAAAACTGTTTTTT.

The rearrangement joins TRBV18 to TRBJ1-2; D possibly corresponds to TRBD1 (6 bases). This CDR3 has 14 residues. V lost 2 bases, J lost 8 bases, and 15 bases lay in between. Germline V gives CDR1 KGHSH, CDR2 LQKENI. This CDR3 is CASSPSMEGGGYTF. The CDR3 coding sequence is TGTGCCAGCTCACCATCCATGGAAGGGGGAGGCTACACCTTC.

This sequence joins TRBV28 and TRBJ2-7; 13 bases match TRBD2. Germline CDR1 is MDHEN and CDR2 is SYDVKM. The CDR3 covers 15 residues. The V and J ends lost 10 bases and 2 bases, in that order; junction bases with no gene match: 8. CDR3 sequence reads: CAIAPGLAGAYEQYF. CDR3 in DNA: TGTGCCATAGCACCTGGACTAGCGGGGGCCTACGAGCAGTACTTC.

The genes are TRBV7-2 and TRBJ2-1; D is uncertain. From germline, CDR1 is SGHTA and CDR2 FQGNSA. V lost 3 bases and J 7 bases, leaving 10 bases between the germline ends. This CDR3 spans 13 amino acids. CDR3 sequence (DNA): TGTGCCAGCAGCTTTATAGCTGTAAATGAGCAGTTCTTC. Translation: CASSFIAVNEQFF.

The chain carries TRBV27 and TRBJ1-1, with D uncertain. Germline V gives CDR1 MNHEY, CDR2 SMNVEV (reference sequence). Trimming stripped 7 bases from V and 1 base from J, with 7 bases between. The CDR3 loop spans 12 amino acids. CDR3 region: CASKRRNTEAFF. The DNA for the CDR3 is TGTGCCAGCAAACGGAGGAACACTGAAGCTTTCTTT.

This clone has only one observation. The V gene is TRBV24-1, the J gene TRBJ2-3, with D possibly TRBD2 on 6 matching bases. The length of the CDR3 is 16 residues. V dropped 4 bases and J dropped 0 bases, with 13 bases sitting between them. The germline V gene has CDR1 KGHDR and CDR2 SFDVKD. CDR3 sequence reads: CATSEPFGGSTDTQYF. The CDR3 bases are TGTGCCACCAGTGAGCCCTTCGGGGGTAGCACAGATACGCAGTATTTT.

The rearrangement links TRBV2 to TRBJ2-3; a possible D gene is TRBD1 (5 bases). V lost 6 bases and J 7 bases, leaving 23 bases between the germline ends. The CDR3 is 16 amino acids. Per germline, CDR1 SNHLY and CDR2 FYNNEI. The DNA for the CDR3 is TGTGCCAGCAGCTACGGACACTCACGCCCCGGGCATACGCAGTATTTT. Its translation is CASSYGHSRPGHTQYF.

The DNA of the CDR3 is TGTGCCAGCAGCTTAGGGTTAGCAACAGATACGCAGTATTTT. It codes for CASSLGLATDTQYF. The chain is built from TRBV7-2 and TRBJ2-3; no definite D call. The CDR3 loop spans 14 amino acids. CDR1 SGHTA and CDR2 FQGNSA come from the germline V gene. The ends were cut back, 1 base at V and 3 bases at J, with 8 bases in the middle.

The chain has TRBV7-8 and TRBJ2-1; a weak D match, TRBD1 (5 bases). The CDR3 runs 15 residues. Trimming took 8 bases from V and 3 from J, leaving 17 bases between them. CDR1 SGHVS and CDR2 FQNEAQ come from the germline V gene. The CDR3 nucleotides read TGTGCCAGCGCCGTTTCGGAAGGGGTCTACAATGAGCAGTTCTTC. Translated, it gives CASAVSEGVYNEQFF.

The CDR3 region has the DNA TGTGCCAGCAGAGGGGACAGGGTTTATGGCTACACCTTC. It encodes CASRGDRVYGYTF. The gene calls are TRBV2 and TRBJ1-2, with 9 positions matching TRBD1. The length of the CDR3 is 13 residues. V trimming: 6 bases; J trimming: 5 bases; junction bases outside the gene matches: 4. Germline CDR1 reads SNHLY; CDR2 reads FYNNEI.